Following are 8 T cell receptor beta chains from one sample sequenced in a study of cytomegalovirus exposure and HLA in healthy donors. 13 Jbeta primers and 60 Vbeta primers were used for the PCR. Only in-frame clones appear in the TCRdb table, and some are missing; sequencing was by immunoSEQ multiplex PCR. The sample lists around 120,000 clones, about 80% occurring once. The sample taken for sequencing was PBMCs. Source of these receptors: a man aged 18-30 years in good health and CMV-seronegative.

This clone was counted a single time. The CDR3 DNA follows: TGCGCCAGCAGCTTGGGGGGGGATAATGAAAAACTGTTTTTT. It yields the protein CASSLGGDNEKLFF. The chain joins TRBV5-1 to TRBJ1-4; possible D gene TRBD1, 5 bases. The CDR3 consists of 14 residues. The germline V gene has CDR1 SGHRS and CDR2 YFSETQ. V was trimmed by 0 bases and J by 4 bases, leaving 7 bases between them.

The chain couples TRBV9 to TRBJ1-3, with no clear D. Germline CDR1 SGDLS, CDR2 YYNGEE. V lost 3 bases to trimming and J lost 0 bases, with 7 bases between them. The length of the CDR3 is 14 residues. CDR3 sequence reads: CASSAANSGNTIYF. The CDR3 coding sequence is TGTGCCAGCAGCGCAGCGAACTCTGGAAACACCATATATTTT.

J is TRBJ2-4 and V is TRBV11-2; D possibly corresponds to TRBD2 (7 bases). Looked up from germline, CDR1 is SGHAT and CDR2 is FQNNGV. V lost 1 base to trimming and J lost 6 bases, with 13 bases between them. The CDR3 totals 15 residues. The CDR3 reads CASSLGGGAGNIQYF. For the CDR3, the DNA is TGTGCCAGCAGCTTAGGTGGGGGGGCTGGAAACATTCAGTACTTC.

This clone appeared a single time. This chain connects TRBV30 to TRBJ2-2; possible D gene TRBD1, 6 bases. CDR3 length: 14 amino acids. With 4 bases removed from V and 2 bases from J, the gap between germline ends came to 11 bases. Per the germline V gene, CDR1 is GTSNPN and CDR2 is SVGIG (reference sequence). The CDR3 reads CAWNRESNTGELFF. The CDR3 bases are TGTGCCTGGAACAGGGAAAGCAACACCGGGGAGCTGTTTTTT.

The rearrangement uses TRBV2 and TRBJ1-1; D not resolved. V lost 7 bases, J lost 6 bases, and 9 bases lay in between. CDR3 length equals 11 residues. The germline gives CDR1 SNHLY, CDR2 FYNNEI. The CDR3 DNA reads TGTGCCAGCATACGCTACGCTGAAGCTTTCTTT. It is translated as CASIRYAEAFF.

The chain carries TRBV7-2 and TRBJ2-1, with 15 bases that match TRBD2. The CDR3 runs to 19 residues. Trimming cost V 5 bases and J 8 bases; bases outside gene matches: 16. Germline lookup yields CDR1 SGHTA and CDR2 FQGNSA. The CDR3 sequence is CASSRKGTSGGRGGHEQFF. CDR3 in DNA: TGTGCCAGCAGCCGGAAGGGGACTAGCGGGGGGCGAGGCGGTCATGAGCAGTTCTTC.

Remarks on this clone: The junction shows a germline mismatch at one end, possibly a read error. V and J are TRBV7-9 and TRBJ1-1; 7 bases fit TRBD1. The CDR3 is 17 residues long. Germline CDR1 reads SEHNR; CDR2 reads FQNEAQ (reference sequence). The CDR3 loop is CSSSLGGQGGERTEAFF. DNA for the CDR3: TGTTCCAGCAGCTTAGGAGGTCAGGGGGGCGAGCGAACTGAAGCTTTCTTT.

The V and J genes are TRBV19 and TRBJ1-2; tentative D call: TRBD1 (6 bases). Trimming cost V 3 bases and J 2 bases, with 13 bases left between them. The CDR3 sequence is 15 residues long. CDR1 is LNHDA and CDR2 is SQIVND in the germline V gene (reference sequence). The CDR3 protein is CASSMDPGVNYGYTF. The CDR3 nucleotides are TGTGCCAGTAGTATGGACCCAGGGGTAAACTATGGCTACACCTTC.